The 16 T cell receptor beta chains reported below all come from one sample, sequenced in a study of T cell repertoires in cytomegalovirus infection. One entry per CDR3 protein results from TCRdb running MiXCR on the reads. The sample comprises 150,000 to 200,000 distinct CDR3 sequences, 8% to 10% of which are singletons, and about 4.6% rests with the top ten. Sample: PBMCs. These receptors were collected from a human donor in good health (CMV status not recorded). Some clones in this sample may be carry-over from other donors' samples.

This clonotype has ten or more counts. This chain uses TRBV7-2 with TRBJ1-5; D possibly corresponds to TRBD1 (6 bases). This CDR3 has 18 amino acids. CDR1 and CDR2 from the germline V gene are SGHTA and FQGNSA. The ends were cut back, 3 bases at V and 1 base at J, with 19 bases in the middle. CDR3 residues: CASSFTGGRRGSNQPQHF. The CDR3 region has the DNA TGTGCCAGCAGCTTCACGGGGGGCCGGAGGGGGAGCAATCAGCCCCAGCATTTT.

The chain employs TRBV15 and TRBJ1-2, with a tentative D call TRBD1 (5 bases). The CDR3 is 18 amino acids. V lost 0 bases and J 8 bases, leaving 25 bases between the germline ends. Germline CDR1 is LNHNV and CDR2 is YYDKDF (reference sequence). CDR3 sequence: CATSRDMGTSLLLEGYTF. The DNA of the CDR3 is TGTGCCACCAGCAGAGACATGGGGACTTCCCTTTTACTTGAAGGCTACACCTTC.

V and J are TRBV6-2 or TRBV6-3 and TRBJ1-6; a weak D match, TRBD1 (6 bases). The CDR3 has 15 amino acids. The V gene lost 4 bases and the J gene lost 9 bases, with 16 bases spanning the gap. Germline CDR1 is MNHEY and CDR2 is SVGEGT. The DNA for the CDR3 is TGTGCCAGCAGTTCCGGGACAAGTGTCCCTTCACCCCTCCACTTT. Its protein is CASSSGTSVPSPLHF.

Ten or more counts support this clonotype. The V call is TRBV9, the J call TRBJ2-1; no definite D call. V was cut by 0 bases and J by 0 bases, with 7 bases left in between. The CDR3 is 15 residues long. Germline values: CDR1 SGDLS, CDR2 YYNGEE. CDR3 bases: TGTGCCAGCAGCGTAGACGGCCCCTCCTACAATGAGCAGTTCTTC. Translating gives CASSVDGPSYNEQFF.

This clonotype has ten or more counts. The chain links TRBV7-2 to TRBJ2-2; D tentatively fits TRBD1 or TRBD2 (5 bases each). Germline assignment: CDR1 SGHTA and CDR2 FQGNSA. The CDR3 is 18 residues long. Between the trimmed V and J ends, which lost 3 bases and 0 bases, there was a span of 17 bases. CDR3 amino acids: CASSLGRVGRPNTGELFF. The DNA of the CDR3 is TGTGCCAGCAGCTTGGGGCGGGTTGGGCGCCCGAACACCGGGGAGCTGTTTTTT.

The chain recombines TRBV5-4 with TRBJ2-3, with 7 bases that match TRBD2. The CDR3 has 15 amino acids. CDR1 SGHNT and CDR2 YYREEE come from the germline V gene (reference sequence). J gave up 0 bases and V 4 bases, and 5 bases lay outside the gene matches. DNA of the CDR3: TGTGCCAGCAGCCGCACTAGCGAGAGCACAGATACGCAGTATTTT. Translating it yields CASSRTSESTDTQYF.

There are many counts of this clonotype. The chain is built from TRBV15 and TRBJ2-5; D is undetermined. Trimming cost V 0 bases and J 4 bases, with 12 bases left between them. The CDR3 has 15 residues. CDR1 LNHNV and CDR2 YYDKDF come from the germline V gene (reference sequence). As DNA, the CDR3 is TGTGCCACCAGCAGAGATATCGGCCATGGAGAGACCCAGTACTTC. As protein: CATSRDIGHGETQYF.

This clonotype occurred a few times. V and J are TRBV12-3 or TRBV12-4 and TRBJ2-7, with D uncertain. The CDR3 runs to 14 residues. The V gene lost 4 bases and the J gene lost 2 bases, with 12 bases spanning the gap. The CDR3 DNA reads TGTGCCAGCAGTTCTCCGCGGCCTCCCTACGAGCAGTACTTC. It translates to CASSSPRPPYEQYF.

This clonotype was detected many times. J is TRBJ2-7 and V is TRBV7-9; tentative D call: TRBD1 (5 bases). This CDR3 comprises 14 residues. V dropped 4 bases and J dropped 1 base, with 11 bases sitting between them. The germline V gene encodes CDR1 SEHNR and CDR2 FQNEAQ (reference sequence). The CDR3 coding sequence is TGTGCCAGCAGCTCCGCAGGGATTTCCTACGAGCAGTACTTC. It translates to CASSSAGISYEQYF.

This clonotype was seen repeatedly, ten times or more. This chain links TRBV14 with TRBJ1-6, with D maybe TRBD1 (6 bases). The ends were cut back, 4 bases at V and 9 bases at J, with 10 bases in the middle. Germline V CDR1 and CDR2: SGHDN, FVKESK. The CDR3 is made up of 13 amino acids. DNA for the CDR3: TGTGCCAGCAGCCTCACAGGGTTTTCACCCCTCCACTTT. Residues: CASSLTGFSPLHF.

This clonotype was detected ten times or more. The rearrangement joins TRBV12-3 or TRBV12-4 to TRBJ2-1; D is possibly TRBD2 (7 bases). CDR3 size: 16 residues. V was cut by 8 bases and J by 5 bases, with 22 bases left in between. This CDR3 is CASSDGRGHPDNEQFF. Here the CDR3 DNA reads TGTGCCAGCTCCGATGGGCGGGGGCACCCGGACAATGAGCAGTTCTTC.

The V and J genes are TRBV28 and TRBJ1-5; a weak D match, TRBD1 (6 bases). V gave up 8 bases and J gave up 9 bases, with 20 bases separating them. Per the germline V gene, CDR1 is MDHEN and CDR2 is SYDVKM. The CDR3 spans 14 residues. CDR3 residues: CASGGGPGSSPQHF. For the CDR3, the DNA is TGTGCCAGCGGAGGGGGGCCCGGCTCATCGCCCCAGCATTTT.

This clonotype was seen a handful of times. The chain has TRBV20-1 and TRBJ2-5, with 11 bases that match TRBD2. V dropped 3 bases and J dropped 2; count of bases not matched to a gene: 8. The CDR3 covers 16 residues. CDR1 and CDR2 (germline): DFQATT, SNEGSKA (reference sequence). The CDR3 is CSASPLTSGTQETQYF. In DNA form, the CDR3 reads TGCAGTGCTAGTCCCCTGACTAGCGGGACACAAGAGACCCAGTACTTC.

The chain combines TRBV9 with TRBJ1-6, with 9 positions matching TRBD1. V trimming: 5 bases; J trimming: 10 bases; junction bases outside the gene matches: 7. Germline-derived CDR1 and CDR2 are SGDLS and YYNGEE. There are 14 residues in the CDR3. The chain's CDR3 is CASRGQGARSPLHF. As DNA, the CDR3 is TGTGCCAGCAGGGGACAGGGCGCAAGGTCACCCCTCCACTTT. Full variable domain (outside the CDR3, taken from reference TRBV9 and TRBJ1-6): DSGVTQTPKHLITATGQRVTLRCSPRSGDLSVYWYQQSLDQGLQFLIQYYNGEERAKGNILERFSAQQFPDLHSELNLSSLELGDSALYFCASRGQGARSPLHFGNGTRLTVT.

This clonotype was seen at least ten times. V gene TRBV6-2 or TRBV6-3 combines with J gene TRBJ2-1; 14 nucleotides agree with TRBD2. This CDR3 contains 17 residues. Germline V gives CDR1 MNHEY, CDR2 SVGEGT. Trimming cost V 4 bases and J 8 bases; bases outside gene matches: 10. CDR3 protein: CASSSPRLAGGHYEQFF. The CDR3 bases are TGTGCCAGCAGTTCTCCCCGACTAGCGGGGGGGCACTATGAGCAGTTCTTC.

The sample holds many counts of this clonotype. The V gene is TRBV7-6, the J gene TRBJ1-6; 9 bases match TRBD1. CDR3 length: 15 residues. Germline loops: CDR1 SGHVS, CDR2 FNYEAQ. J gave up 10 bases and V 5 bases, and 9 bases lay outside the gene matches. The CDR3 reads CASSPVGTGKSPLHF. CDR3 bases: TGTGCCAGCAGCCCAGTCGGGACAGGGAAATCACCCCTCCACTTT.